The rows below give T cell receptor beta chains drawn from one sample of a study of vaccination and CD4 T cells after COVID-19. Antigens for these TCRs are unknown. Each CDR3 protein is one row after TCRdb ran MiXCR on the PCR reads. This table holds fewer than 15,000 distinct CDR3 sequences, about 28% found once. The sample comprised cultured CD4+ T cells from blood. Every receptor here comes from a human donor with COVID-19. Each CDR3 is given with its conserved first and last residue. Fields, in order: CDR3 DNA, CDR3 protein, clone size, V gene, J gene, D gene. A D gene is named only where the DNA matches it firmly. The listing skips clone size in some rows; elsewhere it reads once, few, many or a size class.

CDR3nt: TGTGCCAGCCAATCCGGGACAGATGCCTACGAGCAGTACTTC
CDR3aa: CASQSGTDAYEQYF
abundance: -
v_gene: TRBV12-3/TRBV12-4
j_gene: TRBJ2-7
d_gene: TRBD1

CDR3nt: TGTGCCAGTAGTATTGCGGACAATGAGCAGTTCTTC
CDR3aa: CASSIADNEQFF
abundance: once
v_gene: TRBV19
j_gene: TRBJ2-1
d_gene: -

CDR3nt: TGTGCCAGCAGCTATATTGGGTTGAGGGTGACTGAAGCTTTCTTT
CDR3aa: CASSYIGLRVTEAFF
abundance: -
v_gene: TRBV6-1
j_gene: TRBJ1-1
d_gene: -

CDR3nt: TGTGCCAGCAGTGAAGGACTGACAGGGCGACCCCCAGGCTCACCCCTCCACTTT
CDR3aa: CASSEGLTGRPPGSPLHF
abundance: -
v_gene: TRBV2
j_gene: TRBJ1-6
d_gene: TRBD1

CDR3nt: TGTGCCAGCAGTGAGGGCCAGGATGGTCAGCCCCAGCATTTT
CDR3aa: CASSEGQDGQPQHF
abundance: few
v_gene: TRBV6-1
j_gene: TRBJ1-5
d_gene: -

CDR3nt: TGCGCCAGCAGCTCCAAACCGGGACAGGGGGCACACGAGCAGTACTTC
CDR3aa: CASSSKPGQGAHEQYF
abundance: -
v_gene: TRBV5-1
j_gene: TRBJ2-7
d_gene: TRBD1

CDR3nt: TGTGCCAACAGCCTCCCCGGGTCGGTGAACACTGAAGCTTTCTTT
CDR3aa: CANSLPGSVNTEAFF
abundance: -
v_gene: TRBV5-4
j_gene: TRBJ1-1
d_gene: -

CDR3nt: TGTGCTAGCAGCCCTTCGACAGACATCTACGAGCAGTACTTC
CDR3aa: CASSPSTDIYEQYF
abundance: -
v_gene: TRBV7-7
j_gene: TRBJ2-7
d_gene: -

CDR3nt: TGTGCCTGGAGTTCCGACAGGGGGTTGGCTCAGCCCCAGCATTTT
CDR3aa: CAWSSDRGLAQPQHF
abundance: medium-sized
v_gene: TRBV30
j_gene: TRBJ1-5
d_gene: TRBD1

CDR3nt: TGTGCCAGCAGCTTAATGACTAGCGGATCCGCCGGGGAGCTGTTTTTT
CDR3aa: CASSLMTSGSAGELFF
abundance: once
v_gene: TRBV7-6
j_gene: TRBJ2-2
d_gene: TRBD2

CDR3nt: TGTGCCAGCAGCCAACGACCTAACTATGGCTACACCTTC
CDR3aa: CASSQRPNYGYTF
abundance: few
v_gene: TRBV7-3
j_gene: TRBJ1-2
d_gene: -

CDR3nt: TGTGCCAGCAGCTTACGGGGACCGCGAATCACAGATACGCAGTATTTT
CDR3aa: CASSLRGPRITDTQYF
abundance: few
v_gene: TRBV11-1
j_gene: TRBJ2-3
d_gene: -

CDR3nt: TGTGCCAGCAGTTACTCGAGTGGGACAGCCTCCTACGAGCAGTACTTC
CDR3aa: CASSYSSGTASYEQYF
abundance: few
v_gene: TRBV6-2/TRBV6-3
j_gene: TRBJ2-7
d_gene: TRBD1

CDR3nt: TGCAGTGCTAGAGCGGGGGGGGCCGTACAGTACTTC
CDR3aa: CSARAGGAVQYF
abundance: -
v_gene: TRBV20-1
j_gene: TRBJ2-4
d_gene: TRBD2

CDR3nt: TGTGCCAGCAGTTTAAACCCCCCCCAGGCGGGGAGCCCCTGGGAGCAGTTCTTC
CDR3aa: CASSLNPPQAGSPWEQFF
abundance: -
v_gene: TRBV27
j_gene: TRBJ2-1
d_gene: -

CDR3nt: TGTGCCAGTAGTATGGGGACAGCGGATACCTTC
CDR3aa: CASSMGTADTF
abundance: few
v_gene: TRBV19
j_gene: TRBJ1-2
d_gene: TRBD1

CDR3nt: TGCGCCAAGGGCGGCTCCTACAATGAGCAGTTCTTC
CDR3aa: CAKGGSYNEQFF
abundance: -
v_gene: TRBV20-1
j_gene: TRBJ2-1
d_gene: -

CDR3nt: TGCAGTGCTAGAGGTGGGGGGTCCCGTTGGCAAGAGACCCAGTACTTC
CDR3aa: CSARGGGSRWQETQYF
abundance: -
v_gene: TRBV20-1
j_gene: TRBJ2-5
d_gene: -

CDR3nt: TGTGCCAGCAGCGCAACTAGACGGATCACTGAAGCTTTCTTT
CDR3aa: CASSATRRITEAFF
abundance: few
v_gene: TRBV6-1
j_gene: TRBJ1-1
d_gene: -

CDR3nt: TGCGCCAGCAGCCAAGCGACGGGGCGCGGACGAGAGCAGTTCTTC
CDR3aa: CASSQATGRGREQFF
abundance: few
v_gene: TRBV4-1
j_gene: TRBJ2-1
d_gene: -

CDR3nt: TGTGCCAGCAGCGCAGGGTGGGGAAAAGAGACCCAGTACTTC
CDR3aa: CASSAGWGKETQYF
abundance: few
v_gene: TRBV11-1
j_gene: TRBJ2-5
d_gene: -

CDR3nt: TGTGCCAGCAGCTGCGGACTAGCGGAATACAATGAGCAGTTCTTC
CDR3aa: CASSCGLAEYNEQFF
abundance: -
v_gene: TRBV12-1
j_gene: TRBJ2-1
d_gene: -

CDR3nt: TGTGCCATCAGGCCCGTTGGCACCCCCCGGGGTGGAAACTATGGCTACACCTTC
CDR3aa: CAIRPVGTPRGGNYGYTF
abundance: -
v_gene: TRBV10-3
j_gene: TRBJ1-2
d_gene: -

CDR3nt: TGTGCCAGCAGCCATCGCCGGGACGGCGGGGCGGGGCAGTACTTC
CDR3aa: CASSHRRDGGAGQYF
abundance: -
v_gene: TRBV6-2/TRBV6-3
j_gene: TRBJ2-7
d_gene: -

CDR3nt: TGTGCCAGCAGCTTCCCCGGGGCCATTGAGACCCAGTACTTC
CDR3aa: CASSFPGAIETQYF
abundance: -
v_gene: TRBV7-2
j_gene: TRBJ2-5
d_gene: -

CDR3nt: TGTGCCAGCAGTTACGACTGGCCAGCTTCTAACTATGGCTACACCTTC
CDR3aa: CASSYDWPASNYGYTF
abundance: medium-sized
v_gene: TRBV6-5
j_gene: TRBJ1-2
d_gene: -

CDR3nt: TGCAGTGCTAGAGACCCCCGGTTAGGGAGCGGCTACACCTTC
CDR3aa: CSARDPRLGSGYTF
abundance: medium-sized
v_gene: TRBV20-1
j_gene: TRBJ1-2
d_gene: -

CDR3nt: TGTGCCAGCAGTTTGACTAGCGGGGGGGAGTACGAGCAGTACTTC
CDR3aa: CASSLTSGGEYEQYF
abundance: -
v_gene: TRBV6-5
j_gene: TRBJ2-7
d_gene: TRBD2

CDR3nt: TGCAGTGCTAGAGATGGTCTAGCGGGGAAAGAGACCCAGTACTTC
CDR3aa: CSARDGLAGKETQYF
abundance: few
v_gene: TRBV20-1
j_gene: TRBJ2-5
d_gene: TRBD2

CDR3nt: TGTGCCAGCAGCCTACATGGCTATGGCTACACCTTC
CDR3aa: CASSLHGYGYTF
abundance: few
v_gene: TRBV7-2
j_gene: TRBJ1-2
d_gene: -

CDR3nt: TGTGCCACCACCCCTCTGGGGGGGGCCCAAGAGACCCAGTACTTC
CDR3aa: CATTPLGGAQETQYF
abundance: -
v_gene: TRBV15
j_gene: TRBJ2-5
d_gene: -

CDR3nt: TGTGCCAGTATCTCCTCGGACAGGGGGGGTATCTATGGCTACACCTTC
CDR3aa: CASISSDRGGIYGYTF
abundance: -
v_gene: TRBV19
j_gene: TRBJ1-2
d_gene: TRBD1

CDR3nt: TGTGCCAGCAGAGACCTGGGGGGGGCGCCTAATGGCTACACCTTC
CDR3aa: CASRDLGGAPNGYTF
abundance: -
v_gene: TRBV12-3/TRBV12-4
j_gene: TRBJ1-2
d_gene: -

CDR3nt: TGTGCCAGCAGTTTAGTGAATCAGCCCCAGCATTTT
CDR3aa: CASSLVNQPQHF
abundance: few
v_gene: TRBV28
j_gene: TRBJ1-5
d_gene: -

CDR3nt: TGCAGTGCTAGAGCCCCCGTAGGGGCGGTAAACACTGAAGCTTTCTTT
CDR3aa: CSARAPVGAVNTEAFF
abundance: -
v_gene: TRBV20-1
j_gene: TRBJ1-1
d_gene: -

CDR3nt: TGTGCCAGTAGTTCTCAGACAGGGGGCTACACTGAAGCTTTCTTT
CDR3aa: CASSSQTGGYTEAFF
abundance: -
v_gene: TRBV19
j_gene: TRBJ1-1
d_gene: TRBD1

CDR3nt: TGTGCCTGTGACAGCTATGGCTACACCTTC
CDR3aa: CACDSYGYTF
abundance: -
v_gene: TRBV30
j_gene: TRBJ1-2
d_gene: -

CDR3nt: TGTGCCAGCATACGGGACATGAACACTGAAGCTTTCTTT
CDR3aa: CASIRDMNTEAFF
abundance: few
v_gene: TRBV6-1
j_gene: TRBJ1-1
d_gene: -

CDR3nt: TGTGCCAGCAGTCGTACAGGGAAGGCCGGGGAGCTGTTTTTT
CDR3aa: CASSRTGKAGELFF
abundance: -
v_gene: TRBV28
j_gene: TRBJ2-2
d_gene: -

CDR3nt: TGTGCCAGCAGAACAGACAGGGGGCTAGGTGAAGCTTTCTTT
CDR3aa: CASRTDRGLGEAFF
abundance: few
v_gene: TRBV6-1
j_gene: TRBJ1-1
d_gene: TRBD1

CDR3nt: TGTGCCAGCAGTTCCCCTGGTGATTCACCCCTCCACTTT
CDR3aa: CASSSPGDSPLHF
abundance: few
v_gene: TRBV6-5
j_gene: TRBJ1-6
d_gene: -

CDR3nt: TGTGCCAGCAGCCCCGCAGTTAACTATGGCTACACCTTC
CDR3aa: CASSPAVNYGYTF
abundance: -
v_gene: TRBV6-1
j_gene: TRBJ1-2
d_gene: -

CDR3nt: TGTGCCAGCAGTTACTCTCAGGGGAAAGAGACCCAGTACTTC
CDR3aa: CASSYSQGKETQYF
abundance: few
v_gene: TRBV6-5
j_gene: TRBJ2-5
d_gene: -

CDR3nt: TGTGCCAGTAGTATGGGGGGACTGGGCTACGAGCAGTACTTC
CDR3aa: CASSMGGLGYEQYF
abundance: once
v_gene: TRBV19
j_gene: TRBJ2-7
d_gene: -

CDR3nt: TGCGCCAGCAGCCAACTTGGGACAGGGAGCTCCTACGAGCAGTACTTC
CDR3aa: CASSQLGTGSSYEQYF
abundance: -
v_gene: TRBV4-1
j_gene: TRBJ2-7
d_gene: TRBD1

CDR3nt: TGTGCCAGCAGACTACACCGGGACGACCCTTACGAGCAGTACTTC
CDR3aa: CASRLHRDDPYEQYF
abundance: once
v_gene: TRBV2
j_gene: TRBJ2-7
d_gene: -

CDR3nt: TGTGCCAGCAGCCGAACCGGGGCCCGAGGGGATGAAAAACTGTTTTTT
CDR3aa: CASSRTGARGDEKLFF
abundance: -
v_gene: TRBV11-3
j_gene: TRBJ1-4
d_gene: -

CDR3nt: TGCAGTGCTAGAGACCCGACAGGGGTGTCGGGGGAGCAGTTCTTC
CDR3aa: CSARDPTGVSGEQFF
abundance: few
v_gene: TRBV20-1
j_gene: TRBJ2-1
d_gene: TRBD1

CDR3nt: TGTGCCAGCTCACCTTGGGCGGGGACAGCCGGAGAGACCCAGTACTTC
CDR3aa: CASSPWAGTAGETQYF
abundance: once
v_gene: TRBV18
j_gene: TRBJ2-5
d_gene: -

CDR3nt: TGTGCCAGCAGCCAAGATCTCGGACTAGCGGGCTTGTCCTACAATGAGCAGTTCTTC
CDR3aa: CASSQDLGLAGLSYNEQFF
abundance: few
v_gene: TRBV14
j_gene: TRBJ2-1
d_gene: TRBD2

CDR3nt: TGTGCCAGCTCACCACTTGGGGGATTGGGCACAGATACGCAGTATTTT
CDR3aa: CASSPLGGLGTDTQYF
abundance: -
v_gene: TRBV18
j_gene: TRBJ2-3
d_gene: -

CDR3nt: TGCAGCGTTGAACATAGCCGGGCGGGGGGTTACTACAATGAGCAGTTCTTC
CDR3aa: CSVEHSRAGGYYNEQFF
abundance: -
v_gene: TRBV29-1
j_gene: TRBJ2-1
d_gene: TRBD2

CDR3nt: TGTGCCAGCAGCCAATCGTGGGGGGCCGAAGGCTACACCTTC
CDR3aa: CASSQSWGAEGYTF
abundance: few
v_gene: TRBV14
j_gene: TRBJ1-2
d_gene: -

CDR3nt: TGTGCCAGCACCCAGGGGACTGAAGCTTTCTTT
CDR3aa: CASTQGTEAFF
abundance: few
v_gene: TRBV6-1
j_gene: TRBJ1-1
d_gene: -

CDR3nt: TGCAGTGCTAGAGATCGGCCCCCGAACGAGCAGTACTTC
CDR3aa: CSARDRPPNEQYF
abundance: -
v_gene: TRBV20-1
j_gene: TRBJ2-7
d_gene: -

CDR3nt: TGTGCCTGGAGCTCACCGGGACTAGCGGGGGGGCCTCTAAACAATGAGCAGTTCTTC
CDR3aa: CAWSSPGLAGGPLNNEQFF
abundance: -
v_gene: TRBV30
j_gene: TRBJ2-1
d_gene: TRBD2

CDR3nt: TGTGCCAGCAGTTTAGGCAGGGGGCAGGGTGAAAAACTGTTTTTT
CDR3aa: CASSLGRGQGEKLFF
abundance: -
v_gene: TRBV28
j_gene: TRBJ1-4
d_gene: TRBD1

CDR3nt: TGTGCCAGCAGGTGGACAGGTCTCATCTACACCTTC
CDR3aa: CASRWTGLIYTF
abundance: -
v_gene: TRBV2
j_gene: TRBJ1-2
d_gene: TRBD1

CDR3nt: TGTGCCAGCAGCCCTCAGACCCCGAGCTCCACTGAAGCTTTCTTT
CDR3aa: CASSPQTPSSTEAFF
abundance: -
v_gene: TRBV5-4
j_gene: TRBJ1-1
d_gene: -

CDR3nt: TGCAGTGCTGACCCCTCCCGGACAGATACGCAGTATTTT
CDR3aa: CSADPSRTDTQYF
abundance: few
v_gene: TRBV20-1
j_gene: TRBJ2-3
d_gene: -